The present T cell receptor beta chain was sequenced within a study of kidney transplant recipient with SARS-CoV-2 infection. TCRdb fed the reads into MiXCR, producing one record per CDR3 protein. The data contain about 250,000 distinct CDR3 sequences, around 30% of them singletons. The CDR3 length is 20 residues. Germline V gene sequence: CDR1 LGHDT, CDR2 YNNKEL (reference sequence). On this clonotype: Since a much larger clone is just one base distant, this may be a read error.

The chain has TRBV3-1 and TRBJ2-3; 12 nucleotides match TRBD2. This clonotype originated in a male patient in his thirties who had COVID-19 and was a kidney transplant recipient. Some T cells may arise from the graft donor. This sample comprised a blood sample, obtained at baseline and on roughly day 110 from a kidney transplant recipient. CDR3: CACSQDMASGGDWSTDTQYF. The CDR3 region has the DNA TGTGCCTGCAGCCAAGATATGGCTAGCGGGGGGGATTGGTCCACAGATACGCAGTATTTT.